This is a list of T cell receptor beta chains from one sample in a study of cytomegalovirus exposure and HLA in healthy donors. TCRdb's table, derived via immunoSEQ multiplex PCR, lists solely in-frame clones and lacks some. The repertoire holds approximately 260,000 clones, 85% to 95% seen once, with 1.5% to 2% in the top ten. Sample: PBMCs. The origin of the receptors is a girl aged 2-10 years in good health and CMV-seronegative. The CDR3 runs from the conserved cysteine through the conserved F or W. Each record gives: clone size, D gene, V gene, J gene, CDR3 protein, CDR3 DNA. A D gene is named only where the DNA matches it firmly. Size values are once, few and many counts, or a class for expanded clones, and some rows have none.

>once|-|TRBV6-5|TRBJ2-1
CASTGSTNYNEQFF
TGTGCCAGCACCGGCTCCACTAACTACAATGAGCAGTTCTTC
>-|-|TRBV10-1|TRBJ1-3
CASSEIPGTSQYF
TGCGCCAGCAGTGAGATCCCAGGCACGTCCCAATATTTT
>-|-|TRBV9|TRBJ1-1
CASSAQLRDTEAFF
TGTGCCAGCAGCGCACAGCTGAGGGACACTGAAGCTTTCTTT
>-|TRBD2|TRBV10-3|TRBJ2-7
CAISNSGRAPPYEQYF
TGTGCCATCAGTAATAGCGGGAGGGCCCCCCCCTACGAGCAGTACTTC
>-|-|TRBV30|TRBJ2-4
CAWSVPGHIAKNIQYF
TGTGCCTGGAGTGTGCCGGGACACATAGCCAAAAACATTCAGTACTTC
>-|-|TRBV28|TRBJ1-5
CASSFGGRHSNQPQHF
TGTGCCAGCAGTTTCGGTGGGAGACATAGCAATCAGCCCCAGCATTTT
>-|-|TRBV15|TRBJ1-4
CATSRVGGTNLNEKLFF
TGTGCCACCAGCAGAGTTGGCGGGACGAACTTAAATGAAAAACTGTTTTTT
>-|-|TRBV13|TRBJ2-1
CASSLGRSSYNEQFF
TGTGCCAGCAGCTTAGGGAGATCGTCCTACAATGAGCAGTTCTTC
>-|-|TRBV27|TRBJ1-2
CAVLGGGGYTF
TGTGCCGTCCTGGGGGGGGGAGGCTACACCTTC
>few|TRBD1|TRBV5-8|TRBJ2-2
CASSFGTGGTGELFF
TGTGCCAGCAGTTTCGGGACAGGGGGCACCGGGGAGCTGTTTTTT
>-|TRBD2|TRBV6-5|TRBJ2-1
CASSRLAGGDEQFF
TGTGCCAGCAGTCGACTAGCGGGTGGGGATGAGCAGTTCTTC
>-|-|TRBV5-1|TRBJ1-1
CASSQSKNTEAFF
TGCGCCAGCAGCCAATCCAAGAACACTGAAGCTTTCTTT
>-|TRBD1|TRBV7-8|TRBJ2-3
CASSLGTGSTDTQYF
TGTGCCAGCAGCTTAGGGACAGGCAGCACAGATACGCAGTATTTT
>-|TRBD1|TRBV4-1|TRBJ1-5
CASSQDGTVQPQHF
TGCGCCAGCAGCCAAGACGGGACAGTTCAGCCCCAGCATTTT
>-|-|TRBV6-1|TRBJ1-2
CASSEIDRWGYTF
TGTGCCAGCAGTGAAATAGATCGGTGGGGCTACACCTTC
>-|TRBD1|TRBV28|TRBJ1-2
CASSFAQGDYGYTF
TGTGCCAGCAGTTTTGCTCAGGGGGACTATGGCTACACCTTC
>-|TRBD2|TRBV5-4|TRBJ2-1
CASSLGGGPYNEQFF
TGTGCCAGCAGCTTGGGCGGGGGACCTTACAATGAGCAGTTCTTC
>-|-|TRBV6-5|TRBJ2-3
CASSYSPSLTDTQYF
TGTGCCAGCAGTTACTCACCTAGCCTCACAGATACGCAGTATTTT
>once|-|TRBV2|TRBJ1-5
CASSVFLWQDNQPQHF
TGTGCCAGCAGTGTTTTTTTATGGCAGGACAATCAGCCCCAGCATTTT
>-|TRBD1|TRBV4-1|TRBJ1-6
CASSHADRVNYNSPLHF
TGCGCCAGCAGCCATGCTGACAGGGTCAACTATAATTCACCCCTCCACTTT
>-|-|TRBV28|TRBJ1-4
CAIRPGSDEKLFF
TGTGCCATTCGTCCCGGGAGCGATGAAAAACTGTTTTTT
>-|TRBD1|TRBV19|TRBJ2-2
CASSVGQGTGELFF
TGTGCCAGTAGTGTGGGACAGGGGACCGGGGAGCTGTTTTTT
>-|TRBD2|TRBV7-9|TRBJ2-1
CASSQATAGGIWEQFF
TGTGCCAGCAGCCAAGCTACAGCGGGGGGGATCTGGGAGCAGTTCTTC